This T cell receptor (beta chain) was recovered during a study of CD8 T cells in ankylosing spondylitis. CDR1 is MGHRA and CDR2 is YSYEKL in the germline V gene. The CDR3 contains 16 residues. Trimming took 2 bases from V and 4 from J, leaving 16 bases between them. Study-level points and caveats: A motif of several highly homologous TCR beta variants was seen as apparently characteristic of ankylosing spondylitis blood. Reports say disease-linked clones showed up significantly more in matched ankylosing spondylitis synovial fluid.

Quantitative 5'-RACE with molecular barcodes generated TCR beta libraries. TCRdb re-called the 5' RACE reads with MiXCR, one entry per CDR3 protein. The table shows about 800,000 distinct CDR3 sequences, with approximately 10% occurring only once. Note on this clonotype: No antigen is known for it.

The clonotype was recovered from a male donor with ankylosing spondylitis. The chain has TRBV4-1 and TRBJ2-3, with a possible D match to TRBD1 (7 bases). Sequencing was done on a sample of blood, either unsorted or a sorted T cell fraction (not recorded which). The CDR3 DNA reads TGCGCCAGCAGCCAACGACGACAGGGAGGATCAGATACGCAGTATTTT. Its protein product is CASSQRRQGGSDTQYF.